The 30 T cell receptor beta chains below were found in one sample sequenced in a study of tumor-infiltrating lymphocytes in localized non-small cell lung cancer. Only in-frame clones appear in the TCRdb table, and some are missing; sequencing was by immunoSEQ multiplex PCR. The sample includes about 23,000 clones, 73% of them seen just once. Specimen: lung tumor tissue. Receptor source: a human donor with non-small cell lung cancer.

This clone was seen more than once but under ten times. The chain's CDR3 is CASSDTGQPQHF. The DNA for the CDR3 is TGTGCCAGCAGTGATACGGGTCAGCCCCAGCATTTT. This rearrangement joins TRBV2 to TRBJ1-5, with D unclear. Germline CDR1 and CDR2: SNHLY and FYNNEI. The CDR3 runs 12 residues. Between the trimmed V and J ends, which lost 3 bases and 6 bases, there was a span of 6 bases.

The CDR3 region is CASSMGYSTGELFF. In DNA, the CDR3 is TGTGCCAGCAGCATGGGATACTCCACCGGGGAGCTGTTTTTT. This chain uses TRBV7-2 with TRBJ2-2; unclear D gene. Trimming took 5 bases from V and 4 from J, leaving 11 bases between them. The CDR3 sequence is 14 residues long. Germline lookup yields CDR1 SGHTA and CDR2 FQGNSA.

The chain recombines TRBV5-5 with TRBJ1-1; D is undetermined. Germline CDR1 is SGHKS and CDR2 is YYEKEE (reference sequence). The CDR3 has 14 residues. V was trimmed by 0 bases and J by 4 bases, leaving 10 bases between them. As DNA, the CDR3 is TGTGCCAGCAGCTTGGGGGGTAGGGCCACTGAAGCTTTCTTT. Translation gives CASSLGGRATEAFF. The variable domain in full, completed from reference TRBV5-5 and TRBJ1-1, reads DAGVTQSPTHLIKTRGQQVTLRCSPISGHKSVSWYQQVLGQGPQFIFQYYEKEERGRGNFPDRFSARQFPNYSSELNVNALLLGDSALYLCASSLGGRATEAFFGQGTRLTVV.

The rearrangement joins TRBV18 to TRBJ2-5, with D maybe TRBD1 (5 bases). Trimming left V 8 bases short and J 1 base short, with 11 bases between. This CDR3 comprises 13 residues. From germline, CDR1 is KGHSH and CDR2 LQKENI. The CDR3 region has the DNA TGTGCCAGCACTCAGGGAATCCAAGAGACCCAGTACTTC. Its protein product is CASTQGIQETQYF.

This clone appeared a single time. CDR3 sequence: CASSWDGSGNTIYF. CDR3 DNA: TGTGCCAGCAGTTGGGACGGCTCTGGAAACACCATATATTTT. J is TRBJ1-3 and V is TRBV6-5; weak D call: TRBD1 (5 bases). Germline CDR1 and CDR2: MNHEY and SVGAGI. V lost 4 bases and J 0 bases, leaving 7 bases between the germline ends. CDR3 length equals 14 residues.

V and J are TRBV4-1 and TRBJ2-2, with D possibly matching TRBD2 (5 bases). The germline CDR1 and CDR2 sequences are MGHRA and YSYEKL. The CDR3 has 19 residues. V shed 4 bases and J shed 0 bases, with 21 bases lying between them. CDR3 sequence (DNA): TGCGCCAGCAGCCTCCCGGATGCCGGGAACTCTCCGAACACCGGGGAGCTGTTTTTT. It encodes CASSLPDAGNSPNTGELFF.

The rearrangement joins TRBV7-2 to TRBJ2-2, with D possibly matching TRBD2 (6 bases). The CDR3 is 17 amino acids. Trimming took off 5 bases at V and 2 bases at J, with 18 bases between the two ends. CDR1 and CDR2 from the germline V gene are SGHTA and FQGNSA. CDR3 DNA: TGTGCCAGCAGCCGAAACTCCGGACTAACCAACACCGGGGAGCTGTTTTTT. Its translation is CASSRNSGLTNTGELFF.

The chain combines TRBV5-4 with TRBJ1-1; no definite D call. With 5 bases removed from V and 0 bases from J, the gap between germline ends came to 2 bases. CDR3 size: 11 residues. Germline V gene lookup returns CDR1 SGHNT and CDR2 YYREEE (reference sequence). The CDR3: CASRLNTEAFF. The CDR3 bases are TGTGCCAGCAGGCTGAACACTGAAGCTTTCTTT.

This rearrangement joins TRBV29-1 to TRBJ1-4; D not certain. The germline gives CDR1 SQVTM, CDR2 ANQGSEA. Trimming pared 1 base from V and 4 bases from J, leaving 7 bases between. This CDR3 region has 13 residues. The DNA of the CDR3 is TGCAGCGTTGAAGGGGGTTTTAATGAAAAACTGTTTTTT. It specifies CSVEGGFNEKLFF.

V gene TRBV5-1 combines with J gene TRBJ2-3; D remains unclear. Germline CDR1 and CDR2: SGHRS and YFSETQ. The CDR3 length is 14 residues. Trimming shortened V by 0 bases and J by 4 bases, and 9 bases separated the two germline ends. CDR3 protein: CASSLAQESDTQYF. As DNA, the CDR3 is TGCGCCAGCAGCTTGGCGCAAGAGTCAGATACGCAGTATTTT. Variable domain in full (rest from reference TRBV5-1 and TRBJ2-3): KAGVTQTPRYLIKTRGQQVTLSCSPISGHRSVSWYQQTPGQGLQFLFEYFSETQRNKGNFPGRFSGRQFSNSRSEMNVSTLELGDSALYLCASSLAQESDTQYFGPGTRLTVL.

The rearrangement uses TRBV29-1 and TRBJ1-4; 7 bases are a match to TRBD1. Germline V CDR1 and CDR2: SQVTM, ANQGSEA. The CDR3 is 13 residues long. The V gene end was trimmed by 4 bases and the J gene end by 10 bases; junction bases not matched to a gene: 9. This CDR3 reads CSVAADYRGKLFF. Here the CDR3 DNA reads TGCAGCGTTGCTGCTGACTACAGGGGAAAACTGTTTTTT. Supplemented by reference TRBV29-1 and TRBJ1-4, the full variable domain reads SAVISQKPSRDICQRGTSLTIQCQVDSQVTMMFWYRQQPGQSLTLIATANQGSEATYESGFVIDKFPISRPNLTFSTLTVSNMSPEDSSIYLCSVAADYRGKLFFGSGTQLSVL.

The DNA of the CDR3 is TGTGCCAGCAAAACCGGGCCGAGGGGTCGAGAGACCCAGTACTTC. Protein product: CASKTGPRGRETQYF. The chain recombines TRBV2 with TRBJ2-5; D possibly matches TRBD1 or TRBD2 (5 bases each). Germline assignment: CDR1 SNHLY and CDR2 FYNNEI. There are 15 residues in the CDR3. Between the trimmed V and J ends, which lost 7 bases and 4 bases, there was a span of 19 bases.

The chain is built from TRBV10-3 and TRBJ1-2, with a tentative D call TRBD1 (6 bases). The V end lost 11 bases, the J end lost 5 bases, and 15 bases lay between the germline ends. The CDR3 sequence is 12 residues long. CDR1 ENHRY and CDR2 SYGVKD come from the germline V gene. CDR3 region: CASLKGGYGYTF. In DNA form, the CDR3 reads TGTGCCTCCCTAAAGGGGGGGTATGGCTACACCTTC.

The V and J genes are TRBV10-3 and TRBJ1-1; D remains ambiguous. Germline V lookup: CDR1 ENHRY, CDR2 SYGVKD. The V gene lost 0 bases and the J gene lost 1 base, with 15 bases spanning the gap. The CDR3 has 17 amino acids. CDR3 DNA: TGTGCCATCAGTGAGTCTTTTCGGGCAACCCGGAACACTGAAGCTTTCTTT. Its protein product is CAISESFRATRNTEAFF.

J is TRBJ1-1 and V is TRBV5-1; perhaps TRBD1 as D (6 bases). CDR1 is SGHRS and CDR2 is YFSETQ in the germline V gene. The CDR3 is made up of 16 amino acids. V gave up 4 bases and J gave up 0 bases, with 16 bases separating them. For the CDR3, the DNA is TGCGCCAGCAGCATAGGACAGAGGGATATGAACACTGAAGCTTTCTTT. The encoded protein is CASSIGQRDMNTEAFF. The variable domain in full, with the rest retrieved from reference TRBV5-1 and TRBJ1-1, is KAGVTQTPRYLIKTRGQQVTLSCSPISGHRSVSWYQQTPGQGLQFLFEYFSETQRNKGNFPGRFSGRQFSNSRSEMNVSTLELGDSALYLCASSIGQRDMNTEAFFGQGTRLTVV.

This clone was recorded a few times. The chain has TRBV6-1 and TRBJ1-4, with D unresolved. The germline V gene has CDR1 MNHNS and CDR2 SASEGT. Trimming took off 3 bases at V and 0 bases at J, with 2 bases between the two ends. The CDR3 is 13 residues long. This chain's CDR3 is CASSDSTNEKLFF. The DNA of the CDR3 is TGTGCCAGCAGTGACTCAACTAATGAAAAACTGTTTTTT.

J is TRBJ1-6 and V is TRBV9; 10 nucleotides line up with TRBD1. The length of the CDR3 is 16 residues. V shed 0 bases, J shed 9 bases, and the junction held 6 bases outside the gene matches. Germline V gene sequence: CDR1 SGDLS, CDR2 YYNGEE. The CDR3 protein is CASSVDGQGVVSPLHF. As DNA, the CDR3 is TGTGCCAGCAGCGTAGACGGACAGGGGGTAGTTTCACCCCTCCACTTT.

The chain links TRBV28 to TRBJ2-1; tentatively, D is TRBD1 or TRBD2 (5 bases each). The CDR3 covers 16 residues. CDR1 MDHEN and CDR2 SYDVKM come from the germline V gene. V was pared by 5 bases and J by 3 bases, with 17 bases between. The CDR3 DNA reads as TGTGCCAGCAGTATGCCCCGGGACCGCTACTACAATGAGCAGTTCTTC. Its protein product is CASSMPRDRYYNEQFF.

V gene TRBV7-2 combines with J gene TRBJ2-3, with D perhaps matching TRBD2 (5 bases). CDR1 and CDR2 from the germline V gene are SGHTA and FQGNSA. The CDR3 spans 12 residues. Trimming pared 4 bases from V and 5 bases from J, leaving 7 bases between. The CDR3 reads CASSSRGDTQYF. The CDR3 nucleotides are TGTGCCAGCAGCTCACGGGGAGATACGCAGTATTTT.

Comment on this clone: The CDR3 does not close with the conserved phenylalanine or tryptophan, likely indicating a read error. No DNA is shown, since the ends of the CDR3 on it are uncertain; the CDR3 is the one TCRdb lists. The chain recombines TRBV10-3 with TRBJ2-7; the table's TRBD1 call for D was not verified on the DNA. Per the germline V gene, CDR1 is ENHRY and CDR2 is SYGVKD. From its first to its last residue, the CDR3 has 13 amino acids. This CDR3 reads CAISEGRDRALST.

V usage is TRBV7-2 and J usage is TRBJ2-7; 11 bases map to TRBD2. Losses at the gene ends were 4 bases for V and 7 bases for J; bases not matched to a gene: 21. Germline V CDR1 and CDR2: SGHTA, FQGNSA. The CDR3 sequence is 19 residues long. The CDR3 sequence: CASSSQNPTSGDFWWEQYF. The DNA of the CDR3 is TGTGCCAGCAGCTCTCAAAACCCGACTAGCGGGGATTTTTGGTGGGAGCAGTACTTC.

The V and J genes are TRBV19 and TRBJ1-5; TRBD1 agrees at 9 bases. The germline V gene has CDR1 LNHDA and CDR2 SQIVND (reference sequence). Trimming took 7 bases from V and 5 from J; bases not matched to a gene: 9. The CDR3 is 15 amino acids. CDR3 residues: CASTEMGDRDQPQHF. As DNA, the CDR3 is TGTGCCAGTACCGAGATGGGGGACAGGGATCAGCCCCAGCATTTT.

This clone was seen only a few times. This sample includes further DNA sequences coding for the same CDR3. The chain is built from TRBV4-1 and TRBJ1-2, with no clear D. The CDR3 length is 14 residues. Between the trimmed V and J ends, which lost 0 bases and 4 bases, there was a span of 9 bases. Germline CDR1 MGHRA, CDR2 YSYEKL. The CDR3 here is CASSQDRTGYGYTF. For the CDR3, the DNA is TGCGCCAGCAGCCAAGACCGGACGGGCTATGGCTACACCTTC.

The chain recombines TRBV7-2 with TRBJ1-1; TRBD1 aligns across 11 bases. V gave up 5 bases and J gave up 11 bases; unmatched junction bases: 13. Germline values: CDR1 SGHTA, CDR2 FQGNSA. The CDR3 sequence is 15 residues long. DNA of the CDR3: TGTGCCAGCAGCATACCGGGACAGGGGGTCCTGGGCGCTTTCTTT. It is translated as CASSIPGQGVLGAFF.

The chain uses TRBV11-3 and TRBJ2-5, with D possibly matching TRBD2 (6 bases). The V and J ends lost 5 bases and 0 bases respectively, with 19 bases between them. The germline V gene has CDR1 SGHNT and CDR2 YENEEA. The CDR3 runs to 17 residues. CDR3 in amino acids: CASSASRRGTYQETQYF. CDR3 nucleotides: TGTGCCAGCAGCGCCTCCCGGAGGGGAACGTACCAAGAGACCCAGTACTTC.

This chain links TRBV7-9 with TRBJ2-7, with 9 nucleotides matching TRBD1. The V and J ends lost 4 bases and 1 base, in that order; junction bases with no gene match: 11. The CDR3 is made up of 17 amino acids. Germline V gene data show CDR1 as SEHNR and CDR2 as FQNEAQ (reference sequence). The CDR3 DNA reads as TGTGCCAGCAGCTCCAGGGCACCGGGACAGGGTTCCTACGAGCAGTACTTC. Protein: CASSSRAPGQGSYEQYF.

This chain links TRBV7-6 with TRBJ1-1; no definite D call. V shed 1 base and J shed 4 bases, with 13 bases lying between them. Germline assignment: CDR1 SGHVS and CDR2 FNYEAQ. The length of the CDR3 is 15 residues. The CDR3 reads CASSLGWAGITEAFF. The CDR3, as DNA: TGTGCCAGCAGCTTAGGGTGGGCAGGAATCACTGAAGCTTTCTTT.

The chain joins TRBV4-3 to TRBJ1-2, with D unclear. The CDR3 contains 17 residues. CDR1 is LGHNA and CDR2 is YSLEER in the germline V gene. Trimming removed 3 bases at V and 7 bases at J, with 24 bases between. For the CDR3, the DNA is TGCGCCAGCAGCCAGGACCTTTCCGGCGGGCAGGTCGGTGGCTACACCTTC. Protein product: CASSQDLSGGQVGGYTF.

The chain combines TRBV10-3 with TRBJ2-3; tentatively, D is TRBD1 (5 bases). Germline values: CDR1 ENHRY, CDR2 SYGVKD. The CDR3 runs to 14 residues. Trimming left V 5 bases short and J 5 bases short, with 14 bases between. CDR3 sequence reads: CAISPSRGGDTQYF. CDR3 coding DNA: TGTGCCATCAGTCCGAGTAGGGGTGGAGATACGCAGTATTTT.

The chain has TRBV2 and TRBJ1-4; D call uncertain. Trimming took off 7 bases at V and 0 bases at J, with 12 bases between the two ends. The V gene's germline CDR1 is SNHLY and CDR2 FYNNEI. CDR3 length equals 15 residues. In nucleotides, the CDR3 is TGTGCCAGCAATCGTTTGGCAGCAACTAATGAAAAACTGTTTTTT. Protein sequence: CASNRLAATNEKLFF.